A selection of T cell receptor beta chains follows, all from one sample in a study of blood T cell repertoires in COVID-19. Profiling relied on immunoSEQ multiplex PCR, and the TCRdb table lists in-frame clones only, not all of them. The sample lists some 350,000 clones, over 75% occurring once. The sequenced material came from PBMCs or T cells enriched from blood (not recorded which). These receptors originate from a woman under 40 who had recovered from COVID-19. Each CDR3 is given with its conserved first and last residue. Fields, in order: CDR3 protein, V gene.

CDR3: CASSAEGDYYNEQFF
V: TRBV9

CDR3: CASSVAFDINSPLHF
V: TRBV19

CDR3: CASSKGQGASTDTQYF
V: TRBV21-1

CDR3: CASSQDSGLNYQNTIYF
V: TRBV4-1

CDR3: CAISDGTGGGYTF
V: TRBV10-3

CDR3: CASRSPGTSGYEQYF
V: TRBV6-5

CDR3: CAYTRGGMNTEAFF
V: TRBV30

CDR3: CASSLVRGTEETQYF
V: TRBV5-8

CDR3: CASSRTTGSGEAFF
V: TRBV5-1

CDR3: CASTTGTGRSPLHF
V: TRBV5-6

CDR3: CASRQGPDTEAFF
V: TRBV2

CDR3: CASSLTGGRWEQYF
V: TRBV7-2

CDR3: CASTPRTGQDQPQHF
V: TRBV28

CDR3: CASSLTRDSFYEQYF
V: TRBV28

CDR3: CASSLGQGGYEQYF
V: TRBV12-1

CDR3: CASTQGSETQYF
V: TRBV3-1/TRBV3-2

CDR3: CASSYSEAAREQYF
V: TRBV6-5

CDR3: CASSTYQGPYTDTQYF
V: TRBV28

CDR3: CASTHPRAGGVTNEKLFF
V: TRBV9

CDR3: CSVEGVAGGTDTQYF
V: TRBV29-1

CDR3: CASSEFGQGGEKLFF
V: TRBV25-1

CDR3: CASTFQGVELSTEAFF
V: TRBV5-5

CDR3: CAISSLLGQTNEKLFF
V: TRBV10-3

CDR3: CASSPRGTEAFF
V: TRBV7-2

CDR3: CASSQDHGTAGEKLFF
V: TRBV4-1

CDR3: CASTTGWGTEAFF
V: TRBV6-5

CDR3: CASSEGVVAGGPTDTQYF
V: TRBV2

CDR3: CASSQGRTSAQETQYF
V: TRBV3-1/TRBV3-2

CDR3: CASSLSWRNTEAFF
V: TRBV28

CDR3: CASSRSSYNSPLHF
V: TRBV6-5

CDR3: CASSIARAGGGNQPQHF
V: TRBV19

CDR3: CASSEEAGGSYEQYF
V: TRBV6-1

CDR3: CASSPGGGGYYEQYF
V: TRBV4-1

CDR3: CACQGSSGNTIYF
V: TRBV30

CDR3: CASTRTSGGTRVDEQFF
V: TRBV19

CDR3: CASSQDNPGGVYGYTF
V: TRBV4-3

CDR3: CASSFSRGPSDTQYF
V: TRBV5-4

CDR3: CASSHRRGGAQGDTQYF
V: TRBV19

CDR3: CASSYNVEEQYF
V: TRBV6-5

CDR3: CASATGRGSEQYF
V: TRBV9

CDR3: CASSANSGGAPNEQFF
V: TRBV7-9

CDR3: CASSISGGGYNEQFF
V: TRBV19

CDR3: CASDGDYNSPLHF
V: TRBV2

CDR3: CASSWIPSLAGGPTDTQYF
V: TRBV5-1

CDR3: CASVRGLAKNIQYF
V: TRBV2

CDR3: CASSLWGQGENSPLHF
V: TRBV4-1

CDR3: CASSFWGVGSPLHF
V: TRBV28

CDR3: CAAVSGTGYEQYF
V: TRBV10-3

CDR3: CASSSQGPSYEQYF
V: TRBV5-1

CDR3: CASSLEGWEGYTF
V: TRBV5-1

CDR3: CASSGGLIYGYTF
V: TRBV6-2/TRBV6-3

CDR3: CASSLSTGAVYEQYF
V: TRBV11-2

CDR3: CASSVESGSYNSPLHF
V: TRBV9

CDR3: CASSLVPPSGGGYNEQFF
V: TRBV7-2

CDR3: CASSPGGRIETQYF
V: TRBV6-1

CDR3: CASSYLTYEQYF
V: TRBV5-6

CDR3: CASSGVTGTYEQYF
V: TRBV3-1/TRBV3-2

CDR3: CASSAGTTTYEQYF
V: TRBV28

CDR3: CASSKGTFSNYGYTF
V: TRBV19